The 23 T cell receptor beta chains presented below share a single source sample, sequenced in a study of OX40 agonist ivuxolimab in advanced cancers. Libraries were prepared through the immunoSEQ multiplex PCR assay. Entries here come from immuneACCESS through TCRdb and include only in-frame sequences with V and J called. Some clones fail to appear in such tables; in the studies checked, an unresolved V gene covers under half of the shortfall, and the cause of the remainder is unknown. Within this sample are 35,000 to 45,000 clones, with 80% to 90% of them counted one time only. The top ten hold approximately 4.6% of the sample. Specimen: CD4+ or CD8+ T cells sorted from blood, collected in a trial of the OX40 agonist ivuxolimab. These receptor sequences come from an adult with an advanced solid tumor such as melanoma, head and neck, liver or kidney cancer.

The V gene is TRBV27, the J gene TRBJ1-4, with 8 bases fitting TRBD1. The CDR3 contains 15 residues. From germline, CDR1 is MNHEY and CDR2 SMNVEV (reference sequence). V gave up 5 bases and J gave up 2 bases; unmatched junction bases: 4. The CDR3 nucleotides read TGTGCCAGCAGTGAAGGGACAGGCACTAATGAAAAACTGTTTTTT. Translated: CASSEGTGTNEKLFF.

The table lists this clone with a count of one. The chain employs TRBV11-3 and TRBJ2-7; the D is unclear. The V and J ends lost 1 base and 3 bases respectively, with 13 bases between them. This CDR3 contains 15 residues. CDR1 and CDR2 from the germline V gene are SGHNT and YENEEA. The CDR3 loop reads CASSLGPPENYEQYF. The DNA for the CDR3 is TGTGCCAGCAGCTTAGGACCCCCCGAAAACTACGAGCAGTACTTC.

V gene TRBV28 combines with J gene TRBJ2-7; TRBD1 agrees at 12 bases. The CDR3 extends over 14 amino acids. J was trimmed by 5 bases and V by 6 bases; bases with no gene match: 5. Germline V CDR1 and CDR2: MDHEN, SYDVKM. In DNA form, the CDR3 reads TGTGCCAGCAGACTGGGACAGGGGGCCGACGAGCAGTACTTC. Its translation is CASRLGQGADEQYF. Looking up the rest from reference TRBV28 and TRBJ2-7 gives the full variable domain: DVKVTQSSRYLVKRTGEKVFLECVQDMDHENMFWYRQDPGLGLRLIYFSYDVKMKEKGDIPEGYSVSREKKERFSLILESASTNQTSMYLCASRLGQGADEQYFGPGTRLTVT.

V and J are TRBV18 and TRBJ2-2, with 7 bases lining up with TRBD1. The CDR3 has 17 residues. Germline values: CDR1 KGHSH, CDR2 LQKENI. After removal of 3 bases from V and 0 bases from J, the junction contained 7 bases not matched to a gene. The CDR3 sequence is CASSPRQGTANTGELFF. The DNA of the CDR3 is TGTGCCAGCTCACCCCGACAGGGCACCGCGAACACCGGGGAGCTGTTTTTT.

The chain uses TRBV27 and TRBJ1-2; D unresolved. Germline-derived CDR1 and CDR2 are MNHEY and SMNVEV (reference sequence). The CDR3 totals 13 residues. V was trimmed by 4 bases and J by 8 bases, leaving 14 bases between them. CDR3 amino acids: CASSWTARGGYTF. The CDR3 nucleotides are TGTGCCAGCAGTTGGACGGCCCGCGGCGGCTACACCTTC.

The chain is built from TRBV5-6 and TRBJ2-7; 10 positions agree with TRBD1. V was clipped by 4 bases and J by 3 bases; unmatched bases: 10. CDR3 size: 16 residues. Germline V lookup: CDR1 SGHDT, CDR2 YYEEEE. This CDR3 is CASSPTGTGVSYEQYF. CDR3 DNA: TGTGCCAGCAGCCCTACTGGGACAGGGGTAAGCTACGAGCAGTACTTC.

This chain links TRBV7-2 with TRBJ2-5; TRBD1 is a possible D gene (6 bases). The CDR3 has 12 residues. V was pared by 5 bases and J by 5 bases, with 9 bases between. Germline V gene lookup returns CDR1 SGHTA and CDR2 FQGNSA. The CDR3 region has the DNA TGTGCCAGCAGCGCGGACAGCGAGACCCAGTACTTC. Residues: CASSADSETQYF.

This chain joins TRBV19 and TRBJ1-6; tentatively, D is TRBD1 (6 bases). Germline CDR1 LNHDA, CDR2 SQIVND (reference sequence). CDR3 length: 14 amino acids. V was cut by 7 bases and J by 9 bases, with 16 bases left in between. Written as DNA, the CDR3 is TGTGCCAGTACCCAGGACAGAGGGGGTTCACCCCTCCACTTT. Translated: CASTQDRGGSPLHF.

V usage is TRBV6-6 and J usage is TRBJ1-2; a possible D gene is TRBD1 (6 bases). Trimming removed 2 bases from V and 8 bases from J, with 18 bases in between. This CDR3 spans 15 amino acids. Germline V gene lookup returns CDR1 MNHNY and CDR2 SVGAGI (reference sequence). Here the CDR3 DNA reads TGTGCCAGCAGTTACCAACAGGATGGGGGGCTAGGCTACACCTTC. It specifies CASSYQQDGGLGYTF.

CDR3 sequence (DNA): TGTGCCAGCAGCGTACAGGGTGGAAACACCATATATTTT. Its protein product is CASSVQGGNTIYF. V usage is TRBV9 and J usage is TRBJ1-3; perhaps TRBD1 as D (5 bases). CDR1 and CDR2 (germline): SGDLS, YYNGEE. The ends were cut back, 1 base at V and 3 bases at J, with 5 bases in the middle. CDR3 length equals 13 residues.

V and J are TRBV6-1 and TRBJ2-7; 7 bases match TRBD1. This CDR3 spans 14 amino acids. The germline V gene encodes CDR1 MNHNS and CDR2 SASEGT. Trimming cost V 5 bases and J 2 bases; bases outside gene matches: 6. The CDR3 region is CASSTRDSTYEQYF. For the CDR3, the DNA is TGTGCCAGCAGTACCAGGGACAGCACCTACGAGCAGTACTTC.

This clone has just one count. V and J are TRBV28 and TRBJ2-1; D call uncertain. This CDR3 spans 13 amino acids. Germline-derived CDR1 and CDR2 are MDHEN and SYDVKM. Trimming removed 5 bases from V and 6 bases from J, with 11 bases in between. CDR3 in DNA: TGTGCCAGCAGTAACCGGGCCTTCAATGAGCAGTTCTTC. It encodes CASSNRAFNEQFF.

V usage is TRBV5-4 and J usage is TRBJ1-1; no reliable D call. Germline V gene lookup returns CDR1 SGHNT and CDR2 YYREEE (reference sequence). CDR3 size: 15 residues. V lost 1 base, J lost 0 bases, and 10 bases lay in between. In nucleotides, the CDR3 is TGTGCCAGCAGCTTGCGGGCGGGAATGAACACTGAAGCTTTCTTT. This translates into CASSLRAGMNTEAFF.

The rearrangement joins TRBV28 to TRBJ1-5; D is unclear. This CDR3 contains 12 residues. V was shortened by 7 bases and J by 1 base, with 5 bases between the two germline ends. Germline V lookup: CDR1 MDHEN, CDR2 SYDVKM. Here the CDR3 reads CASTVSNQPQHF. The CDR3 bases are TGTGCCAGCACCGTGAGCAATCAGCCCCAGCATTTT.

This CDR3 reads CASSPGQGFETEAFF. DNA of the CDR3: TGTGCCAGCTCACCCGGACAGGGGTTCGAGACTGAAGCTTTCTTT. The rearrangement joins TRBV18 to TRBJ1-1; 9 positions agree with TRBD1. Germline V lookup: CDR1 KGHSH, CDR2 LQKENI. This CDR3 has 15 residues. J lost 5 bases, V lost 3 bases, and 7 bases had no gene match.

In nucleotides, the CDR3 is TGTGCCATCAGGGACCCTAATAGCGGGAGCCAAACCATACAGTTCTTC. It is translated as CAIRDPNSGSQTIQFF. The chain is built from TRBV10-3 and TRBJ2-1, with 9 bases matching TRBD2. V gave up 6 bases and J gave up 13 bases; unmatched junction bases: 19. The germline V gene has CDR1 ENHRY and CDR2 SYGVKD. The CDR3 has 16 amino acids.

DNA of the CDR3: TGTGCCAGCAGTGAAGCAGGCGGGAGGGCGACAGATGAGCAGTTCTTC. As protein: CASSEAGGRATDEQFF. The rearrangement uses TRBV2 and TRBJ2-1; 9 nucleotides align to TRBD2. CDR1 and CDR2 (germline): SNHLY, FYNNEI. After removal of 0 bases from V and 8 bases from J, the junction contained 8 bases not matched to a gene. The CDR3 runs 16 residues.

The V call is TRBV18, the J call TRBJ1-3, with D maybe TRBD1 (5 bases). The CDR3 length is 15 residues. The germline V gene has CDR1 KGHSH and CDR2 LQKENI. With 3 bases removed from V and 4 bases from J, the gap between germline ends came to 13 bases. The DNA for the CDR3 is TGTGCCAGCTCACCGGGGGAAGCGATGGGAAACACCATATATTTT. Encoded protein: CASSPGEAMGNTIYF.

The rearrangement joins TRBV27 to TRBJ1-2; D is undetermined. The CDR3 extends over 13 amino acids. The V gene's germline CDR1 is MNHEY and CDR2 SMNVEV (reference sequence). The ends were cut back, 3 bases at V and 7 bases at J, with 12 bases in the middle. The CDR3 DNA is TGTGCCAGCAGTTTCAAGGGCATGGCTGGCTACACCTTC. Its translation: CASSFKGMAGYTF.

The CDR3 DNA reads as TGCGCCAGCAGCCAAGATCGGCTAGCGGGGGGGCCGGACGAGCAGTACTTC. It codes for CASSQDRLAGGPDEQYF. The gene calls are TRBV4-3 and TRBJ2-7; 12 bases line up with TRBD2. In germline, CDR1 is LGHNA, CDR2 YSLEER. The CDR3 totals 17 residues. The junction had 8 bases not matched to a gene; V was cut back by 0 bases and J by 5 bases.

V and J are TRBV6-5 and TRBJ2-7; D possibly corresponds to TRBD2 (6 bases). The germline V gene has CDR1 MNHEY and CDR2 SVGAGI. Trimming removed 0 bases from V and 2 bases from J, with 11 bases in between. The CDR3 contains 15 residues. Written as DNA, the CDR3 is TGTGCCAGCAGTTACTCTTTGGAGGGCACCTACGAGCAGTACTTC. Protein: CASSYSLEGTYEQYF.

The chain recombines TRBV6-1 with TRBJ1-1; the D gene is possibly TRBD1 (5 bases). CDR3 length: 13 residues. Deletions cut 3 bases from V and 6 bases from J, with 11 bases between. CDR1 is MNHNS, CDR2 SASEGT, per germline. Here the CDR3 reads CASSEWGKAEAFF. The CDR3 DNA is TGTGCCAGCAGTGAGTGGGGGAAGGCTGAAGCTTTCTTT.

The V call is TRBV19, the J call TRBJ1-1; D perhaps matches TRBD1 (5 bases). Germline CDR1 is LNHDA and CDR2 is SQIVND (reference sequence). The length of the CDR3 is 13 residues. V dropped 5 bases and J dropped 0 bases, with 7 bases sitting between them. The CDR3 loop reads CASSATVNTEAFF. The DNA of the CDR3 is TGTGCCAGTAGTGCGACAGTGAACACTGAAGCTTTCTTT.